Below, 23 T cell receptor beta chains from the same sample are listed, as sequenced in a study of T cells in Graves' hyperthyroidism and ophthalmopathy. RNA transcripts served as the template for amplifying TCR beta CDR3 regions. HTBI primers were the set used in a first-round RT-PCR of the TCR CDR3. Using its own MiXCR run on the multiplex PCR reads, TCRdb lists one record per CDR3 protein. The sample includes roughly 570,000 distinct CDR3 sequences, roughly 14% of them seen just once. The sample was blood. All receptors derive from a woman aged 25 to 39 with Graves' hyperthyroidism.

This clonotype was observed a handful of times. The chain recombines TRBV4-1 with TRBJ2-7, with D perhaps TRBD1 or TRBD2 (5 bases each). Germline CDR1 MGHRA, CDR2 YSYEKL. The CDR3 extends over 14 amino acids. With 4 bases removed from V and 2 bases from J, the gap between germline ends came to 12 bases. CDR3 DNA: TGCGCCAGCAGCCGAGGGGAGCAGACCTACGAGCAGTACTTC. It yields the protein CASSRGEQTYEQYF.

This clonotype has a handful of counts. The chain joins TRBV19 to TRBJ2-2, with 8 bases fitting TRBD2. The CDR3 consists of 15 residues. Germline V gives CDR1 LNHDA, CDR2 SQIVND (reference sequence). Losses at the gene ends were 4 bases for V and 5 bases for J; bases not matched to a gene: 6. As DNA, the CDR3 is TGTGCCAGTAGTAGAGTCGGCGGGAGGACCGGGGAGCTGTTTTTT. The encoded protein is CASSRVGGRTGELFF.

This clonotype was counted at least ten times. The CDR3 here is CASSLFMDTEAFF. CDR3 nucleotide sequence: TGTGCCAGCAGCTTATTCATGGACACTGAAGCTTTCTTT. The rearrangement links TRBV11-2 to TRBJ1-1; D is undetermined. V was clipped by 2 bases and J by 3 bases, with 7 bases between them. CDR1 SGHAT and CDR2 FQNNGV come from the germline V gene. The CDR3 length is 13 residues.

This clonotype was observed at least ten times. This sequence joins TRBV15 and TRBJ1-5; 8 bases are a match to TRBD1. Losses at the gene ends were 0 bases for V and 0 bases for J; bases not matched to a gene: 10. Germline V gene data show CDR1 as LNHNV and CDR2 as YYDKDF (reference sequence). The CDR3 covers 19 residues. The CDR3 loop reads CATSRDPSDRAVSNQPQHF. The CDR3 DNA sequence: TGTGCCACCAGCAGAGATCCTTCGGACAGGGCAGTTAGCAATCAGCCCCAGCATTTT.

A few counts support this clonotype. The V call is TRBV4-2, the J call TRBJ2-3; D gene unclear. The CDR3 has 16 amino acids. Germline V lookup: CDR1 LGHNA, CDR2 YNFKEQ. With 6 bases removed from V and 0 bases from J, the gap between germline ends came to 16 bases. CDR3 loop: CASRGYHFTSTDTQYF. In DNA form, the CDR3 reads TGTGCCAGCAGAGGGTATCACTTTACTAGCACAGATACGCAGTATTTT.

This clonotype was observed many times. The V call is TRBV3-1, the J call TRBJ2-4; 9 bases align to TRBD2. The trim removed 3 bases at V and 14 bases at J, leaving 5 bases unmatched. The CDR3 has 12 residues. Germline V gives CDR1 LGHDT, CDR2 YNNKEL (reference sequence). This CDR3 reads CASSQSSSGEYF. The CDR3 nucleotides are TGTGCCAGCAGCCAGTCGTCTAGCGGGGAGTACTTC.

This clonotype showed up many times. The genes are TRBV7-9 and TRBJ2-7; 9 bases map to TRBD1. The CDR3 runs 15 residues. V was pared by 1 base and J by 6 bases, with 7 bases of the junction left unmatched. Per germline, CDR1 SEHNR and CDR2 FQNEAQ (reference sequence). The CDR3 bases are TGTGCCAGCAGCTTAGAGCCGGGACAGGGCTTCGAGCAGTACTTC. Translating gives CASSLEPGQGFEQYF.

V usage is TRBV13 and J usage is TRBJ2-3; TRBD2 aligns across 11 bases. Germline V gene lookup returns CDR1 PRHDT and CDR2 FYEKMQ (reference sequence). V trimming: 5 bases; J trimming: 3 bases; junction bases outside the gene matches: 19. The CDR3 is made up of 20 amino acids. The CDR3 DNA sequence: TGTGCCAGCAGCGCACGGGCCCCTCAGACTAGCGGGACTTGGACAGATACGCAGTATTTT. The encoded protein is CASSARAPQTSGTWTDTQYF.

The chain links TRBV19 to TRBJ1-4, with D hard to call. The CDR3 loop spans 14 amino acids. Trimming left V 11 bases short and J 7 bases short, with 20 bases between. Germline loops: CDR1 LNHDA, CDR2 SQIVND (reference sequence). CDR3 amino acids: CARTLTTYGEKLFF. In DNA form, the CDR3 reads TGTGCCCGTACCTTGACAACTTATGGTGAAAAACTGTTTTTT.

This clonotype has ten or more counts. The CDR3 coding sequence is TGCGCCAGCAGCCAAGTAACGGGACTAAACTACAATGAGCAGTTCTTC. Translating gives CASSQVTGLNYNEQFF. This chain uses TRBV4-1 with TRBJ2-1, with TRBD2 identical over 7 bases. Losses at the gene ends were 1 base for V and 3 bases for J; bases not matched to a gene: 6. Germline V CDR1 and CDR2: MGHRA, YSYEKL. The CDR3 totals 16 residues.

The gene calls are TRBV6-5 and TRBJ1-5; D is possibly TRBD1 (5 bases). Trimming pared 5 bases from V and 8 bases from J, leaving 25 bases between. The CDR3 is 17 amino acids. The germline V gene has CDR1 MNHEY and CDR2 SVGAGI. DNA of the CDR3: TGTGCCAGCAGTAACATATTCGGGAGGAAGGGGCTGGAGCCCCAGCATTTT. Its protein is CASSNIFGRKGLEPQHF.

Many counts were recorded for this clonotype. V usage is TRBV28 and J usage is TRBJ2-7, with 14 bases fitting TRBD2. CDR1 is MDHEN and CDR2 is SYDVKM in the germline V gene. The V segment lost 5 bases and the J segment 7 bases; nucleotides outside the gene matches: 7. This CDR3 spans 15 amino acids. The chain's CDR3 is CASSGGTSGSKEQYF. The CDR3 DNA reads TGTGCCAGCAGTGGCGGGACTAGCGGGAGTAAAGAGCAGTACTTC.

This clonotype was counted between two and nine times. V usage is TRBV20-1 and J usage is TRBJ2-4; 8 bases line up with TRBD2. The germline gives CDR1 DFQATT, CDR2 SNEGSKA (reference sequence). The CDR3 has 15 amino acids. V was clipped by 5 bases and J by 0 bases; unmatched bases: 6. This CDR3 is CSAPSGGLAKNIQYF. Here the CDR3 DNA reads TGCAGTGCTCCCTCGGGGGGGTTAGCCAAAAACATTCAGTACTTC.

V is TRBV20-1 and J is TRBJ2-1; D is undetermined. Trimming shortened V by 1 base and J by 0 bases, and 25 bases separated the two germline ends. The CDR3 is made up of 20 amino acids. Per the germline V gene, CDR1 is DFQATT and CDR2 is SNEGSKA (reference sequence). In nucleotides, the CDR3 is TGCAGTGCTAGAGTTTATAGTGGAGATTGGGAAATTATCTCCTACAATGAGCAGTTCTTC. This sequence encodes CSARVYSGDWEIISYNEQFF.

This clonotype was recorded many times. V gene TRBV30 combines with J gene TRBJ1-1, with TRBD1 matching 7 bases. The CDR3 length is 12 residues. The germline CDR1 and CDR2 sequences are GTSNPN and SVGIG (reference sequence). With 4 bases clipped from V and 4 bases from J, the junction kept 3 bases outside the gene matches. The chain's CDR3 is CAWMGQRTEAFF. The CDR3 DNA follows: TGTGCCTGGATGGGACAGCGCACTGAAGCTTTCTTT.

The rearrangement uses TRBV7-2 and TRBJ2-2; 11 bases agree with TRBD2. The V gene's germline CDR1 is SGHTA and CDR2 FQGNSA. The CDR3 covers 16 residues. The V gene end was trimmed by 5 bases and the J gene end by 9 bases; junction bases not matched to a gene: 11. The CDR3 sequence: CASSPTSGSGSWELFF. The CDR3 nucleotides are TGTGCCAGCAGCCCTACTAGCGGGAGTGGGTCCTGGGAGCTGTTTTTT.

The table lists this clonotype with many counts. This may arise from a read error, as a much more abundant clone is one base away. This chain joins TRBV7-2 and TRBJ2-1; unclear D gene. V was trimmed by 7 bases and J by 8 bases, leaving 15 bases between them. The CDR3 length is 13 residues. CDR1 and CDR2 (germline): SGHTA, FQGNSA. The CDR3 DNA follows: TGTGCCAGCAACAACTATCGTGATGATGAGCAGTTCTTC. Its translation is CASNNYRDDEQFF.

This clonotype was observed many times. The chain recombines TRBV7-2 with TRBJ2-1; 8 bases fit TRBD2. Trimming removed 1 base from V and 7 bases from J; junction bases left unmatched: 6. This CDR3 has 15 residues. Germline loops: CDR1 SGHTA, CDR2 FQGNSA. CDR3 protein: CASSLVAGGPNEQFF. CDR3 nucleotide sequence: TGTGCCAGCAGCTTAGTGGCGGGAGGACCGAATGAGCAGTTCTTC.

This clonotype was observed a few times. The rearrangement joins TRBV20-1 to TRBJ2-1; TRBD2 agrees at 9 bases. Germline CDR1 reads DFQATT; CDR2 reads SNEGSKA (reference sequence). The CDR3 has 15 amino acids. The J segment lost 6 bases and the V segment lost 4 bases, leaving 10 bases of the junction unmatched. CDR3 residues: CSAIDAGGPFNEQFF. DNA of the CDR3: TGCAGTGCTATTGATGCGGGAGGGCCTTTCAATGAGCAGTTCTTC.

This clonotype was counted at least ten times. The V and J genes are TRBV12-3 or TRBV12-4 and TRBJ2-3, with a tentative D call TRBD2 (6 bases). The CDR3 spans 15 residues. Trimming removed 6 bases at V and 0 bases at J, with 13 bases between. CDR3 sequence reads: CASSQPGLSTDTQYF. CDR3 bases: TGTGCCAGCAGCCAGCCGGGACTTAGCACAGATACGCAGTATTTT.

This sequence joins TRBV7-2 and TRBJ2-7; TRBD2 is a possible D gene (6 bases). Germline values: CDR1 SGHTA, CDR2 FQGNSA. The CDR3 is 18 amino acids. Trimming pared 2 bases from V and 3 bases from J, leaving 23 bases between. As DNA, the CDR3 is TGTGCCAGCAGCTTACGGCCTCTTGAGACTAGTCGGGACTACGAGCAGTACTTC. Encoded protein: CASSLRPLETSRDYEQYF.

Details on this clonotype: At one end the junction does not follow the germline gene, possibly because of a read error. V usage is TRBV6-1 and J usage is TRBJ2-1; 8 nucleotides agree with TRBD1. Looked up from germline, CDR1 is MNHNS and CDR2 is SASEGT. CDR3 size: 15 residues. CDR3 protein: CASTPLSRDRSEEFF. The DNA of the CDR3 is TGTGCCAGCACCCCTCTGTCCCGGGACAGGTCTGAGGAGTTCTTC.

The table lists this clonotype with many counts. V is TRBV7-2 and J is TRBJ1-5, with D unclear. Germline lookup yields CDR1 SGHTA and CDR2 FQGNSA. CDR3 length equals 16 residues. V lost 2 bases and J lost 2, with 13 bases in between. This chain's CDR3 is CASSLSRTGGNQPQHF. CDR3 DNA: TGTGCCAGCAGCTTAAGCCGAACCGGAGGCAATCAGCCCCAGCATTTT.